This T cell receptor (beta chain) is from a study of blood T cells in healthy people across ages. As for the study in general: About one barcoded beta molecule per two T cells was the capture yield of template switching.

It was with a sample-barcoded 5' primer and a J-beta primer mix that a second PCR of about 6 to 12 cycles was run. Sequencing recovered at least 2.5 million CDR3-containing paired-end reads from each sample. MiXCR was run by TCRdb on the 5' RACE reads, yielding one entry per CDR3 protein. The sample includes approximately 900,000 distinct CDR3 sequences, roughly 50% of them seen just once. Deletions cut 0 bases from V and 1 base from J, with 13 bases between. Germline CDR1 and CDR2: SGHTA and FQGTGA. The CDR3 has 18 amino acids. Sequencing was performed on blood. This sequence was found in a man between 25 and 39 years old in good health. V usage is TRBV7-3 and J usage is TRBJ2-6; D remains ambiguous. The CDR3 sequence is CASSLTSARKSGANVLTF. In DNA form, the CDR3 reads TGTGCCAGCAGCTTAACATCGGCGCGGAAATCTGGGGCCAACGTCCTGACTTTC.